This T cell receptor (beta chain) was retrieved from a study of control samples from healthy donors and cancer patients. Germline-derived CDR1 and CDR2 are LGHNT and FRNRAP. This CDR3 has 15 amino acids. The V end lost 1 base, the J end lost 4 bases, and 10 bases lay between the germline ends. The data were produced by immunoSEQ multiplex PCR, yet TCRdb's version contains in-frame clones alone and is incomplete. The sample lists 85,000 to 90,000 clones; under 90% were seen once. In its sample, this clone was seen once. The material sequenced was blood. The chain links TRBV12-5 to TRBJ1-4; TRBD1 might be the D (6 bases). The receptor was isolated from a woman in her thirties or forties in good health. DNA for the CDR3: TGTGCTAGTGGTTTGGGACAGGATTATAATGAAAAACTGTTTTTT. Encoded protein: CASGLGQDYNEKLFF.